A selection of T cell receptor beta chains follows, all from one sample in a study of T cells after somatic rescue of genetic block. TCRdb's table, derived via immunoSEQ multiplex PCR, lists solely in-frame clones and lacks some. The table has under 150,000 clones, 85% to 95% seen once. Specimen: peripheral blood mononuclear cells (PBMCs). The source is a woman aged 18-30 years. Both conserved end residues are part of each CDR3. D genes are given only for firm matches. Not all rows give a size; the values are once, few, many and, for expanded clones, a class.

NA	TRBJ2-7	NA	TRBV15	CATSRDPQGLRDEQYF	TGTGCCACCAGCAGAGACCCTCAGGGGTTACGTGACGAGCAGTACTTC
NA	TRBJ1-2	NA	TRBV11-3	CASSSTHIFYGYTF	TGTGCCAGCAGTTCTACCCACATCTTCTATGGCTACACCTTC
NA	TRBJ1-1	NA	TRBV7-9	CASSLGSRKGTEAFF	TGTGCCAGCAGCTTAGGGAGCCGGAAAGGCACTGAAGCTTTCTTT
NA	TRBJ2-7	TRBD2	TRBV7-2	CASSLEVAGISYEQYF	TGTGCCAGCAGCTTAGAGGTAGCGGGGATCTCCTACGAGCAGTACTTC
NA	TRBJ1-2	NA	TRBV21-1	CASTPWGYTF	TGTGCCAGCACTCCCTGGGGCTACACCTTC
NA	TRBJ2-5	TRBD2	TRBV27	CASSLSGGGAETQYF	TGTGCCAGCAGTTTATCTGGCGGGGGGGCTGAGACCCAGTACTTC
NA	TRBJ2-1	TRBD1	TRBV11-3	CASSRGTGFLDEQFF	TGTGCCAGCAGCCGGGGGACAGGGTTTTTGGATGAGCAGTTCTTC
NA	TRBJ1-3	NA	TRBV7-9	CASSLENTIYF	TGTGCCAGCAGCCTCGAAAACACCATATATTTT
NA	TRBJ2-7	TRBD2	TRBV18	CASSPGTSGSYEQYF	TGTGCCAGCTCACCCGGGACTAGCGGGTCCTACGAGCAGTACTTC
NA	TRBJ2-2	NA	TRBV30	CAWSAAGFTGELFF	TGTGCCTGGAGCGCCGCGGGGTTCACCGGGGAGCTGTTTTTT
NA	TRBJ2-3	NA	TRBV4-2	CASSQVRGGPDTQYF	TGTGCCAGCAGCCAAGTCAGGGGGGGGCCAGATACGCAGTATTTT
NA	TRBJ1-1	NA	TRBV19	CASKGTGGQLNTEAFF	TGTGCCAGTAAGGGGACGGGAGGGCAGCTGAACACTGAAGCTTTCTTT
NA	TRBJ2-2	NA	TRBV11-3	CASSVTGVGAGELFF	TGTGCCAGCAGCGTTACGGGGGTTGGGGCCGGGGAGCTGTTTTTT
NA	TRBJ2-7	NA	TRBV5-4	CATQKEDRSYEQYF	TGTGCCACCCAAAAGGAGGACAGATCCTACGAGCAGTACTTC
NA	TRBJ1-1	NA	TRBV9	CASSVGQTNTEAFF	TGTGCCAGCAGCGTAGGGCAAACGAACACTGAAGCTTTCTTT
NA	TRBJ2-4	NA	TRBV6-1	CASSEAGENIQYF	TGTGCCAGCAGTGAAGCCGGGGAAAACATTCAGTACTTC
NA	TRBJ1-2	NA	TRBV29-1	CSVPGLKYGYTF	TGCAGCGTTCCGGGACTAAAATATGGCTACACCTTC
NA	TRBJ1-1	NA	TRBV10-1	CASSDRGTEAFF	TGCGCCAGCAGTGACAGGGGCACTGAAGCTTTCTTT
NA	TRBJ2-7	NA	TRBV21-1	CASSQRQGWEQYF	TGTGCCAGCAGCCAACGACAGGGCTGGGAGCAGTACTTC
once	TRBJ1-2	TRBD1	TRBV5-4	CASSSTGEDGYTF	TGTGCCAGCAGCTCGACAGGGGAGGATGGCTACACCTTC
NA	TRBJ1-1	TRBD1	TRBV19	CASNPYRDRGRPFF	TGTGCCAGTAATCCGTACCGGGACAGGGGGCGGCCATTCTTT
NA	TRBJ2-1	NA	TRBV30	CAWSVKDRGRGYNEQFF	TGTGCCTGGAGTGTCAAGGACCGGGGACGGGGGTACAATGAGCAGTTCTTC
NA	TRBJ1-5	TRBD1	TRBV30	CAWSVSGTGNQPQHF	TGTGCCTGGAGTGTATCCGGGACAGGGAATCAGCCCCAGCATTTT
once	TRBJ2-7	NA	TRBV21-1	CASSKGVRTYEQYF	TGTGCCAGCAGCAAAGGAGTCAGGACCTACGAGCAGTACTTC
NA	TRBJ1-6	NA	TRBV7-2	CASSSWAYNSPLHF	TGTGCCAGCAGCTCCTGGGCTTATAATTCACCCCTCCACTTT
NA	TRBJ1-2	NA	TRBV28	CASSLSQGFNYGYTF	TGTGCCAGCAGTTTGAGTCAGGGGTTTAACTATGGCTACACCTTC
NA	TRBJ1-4	TRBD1	TRBV9	CASSRRQGNNEKLFF	TGTGCCAGCAGCAGGCGACAGGGTAATAATGAAAAACTGTTTTTT
NA	TRBJ1-2	NA	TRBV2	CASSEFASPLDGYTF	TGTGCCAGCAGTGAGTTCGCCTCCCCTCTGGATGGCTACACCTTC
once	TRBJ1-1	NA	TRBV7-2	CASSLNPRGTEAFF	TGTGCCAGCAGCTTAAACCCAAGGGGTACTGAAGCTTTCTTT
NA	TRBJ1-2	NA	TRBV5-1	CASSLGQPSSEGYTF	TGCGCCAGCAGCTTGGGACAGCCCAGCTCGGAGGGCTACACCTTC
NA	TRBJ1-5	NA	TRBV2	CATRDSNQPQHF	TGTGCCACCCGGGACAGCAATCAGCCCCAGCATTTT
NA	TRBJ2-5	NA	TRBV6-1	CASSEEGRIQETQYF	TGTGCCAGCAGTGAAGAAGGCAGGATCCAAGAGACCCAGTACTTC
NA	TRBJ2-7	NA	TRBV7-2	CASSTPGRYEQYF	TGTGCCAGCAGCACTCCGGGACGCTACGAGCAGTACTTC
NA	TRBJ1-6	NA	TRBV6-6	CASSGPGGRNSPLHF	TGTGCCAGCAGTGGTCCGGGGGGAAGGAATTCACCCCTCCACTTT
NA	TRBJ2-2	TRBD1	TRBV15	CATSRTGTGTGELFF	TGTGCCACCAGCCGAACCGGGACAGGGACCGGGGAGCTGTTTTTT
NA	TRBJ1-2	NA	TRBV7-2	CASSLGFSMGVGYTF	TGTGCCAGCAGCTTAGGATTTAGTATGGGGGTTGGCTACACCTTC
NA	TRBJ1-1	TRBD1	TRBV2	CASRDRGYTEAFF	TGTGCCAGCAGGGACAGGGGGTACACTGAAGCTTTCTTT